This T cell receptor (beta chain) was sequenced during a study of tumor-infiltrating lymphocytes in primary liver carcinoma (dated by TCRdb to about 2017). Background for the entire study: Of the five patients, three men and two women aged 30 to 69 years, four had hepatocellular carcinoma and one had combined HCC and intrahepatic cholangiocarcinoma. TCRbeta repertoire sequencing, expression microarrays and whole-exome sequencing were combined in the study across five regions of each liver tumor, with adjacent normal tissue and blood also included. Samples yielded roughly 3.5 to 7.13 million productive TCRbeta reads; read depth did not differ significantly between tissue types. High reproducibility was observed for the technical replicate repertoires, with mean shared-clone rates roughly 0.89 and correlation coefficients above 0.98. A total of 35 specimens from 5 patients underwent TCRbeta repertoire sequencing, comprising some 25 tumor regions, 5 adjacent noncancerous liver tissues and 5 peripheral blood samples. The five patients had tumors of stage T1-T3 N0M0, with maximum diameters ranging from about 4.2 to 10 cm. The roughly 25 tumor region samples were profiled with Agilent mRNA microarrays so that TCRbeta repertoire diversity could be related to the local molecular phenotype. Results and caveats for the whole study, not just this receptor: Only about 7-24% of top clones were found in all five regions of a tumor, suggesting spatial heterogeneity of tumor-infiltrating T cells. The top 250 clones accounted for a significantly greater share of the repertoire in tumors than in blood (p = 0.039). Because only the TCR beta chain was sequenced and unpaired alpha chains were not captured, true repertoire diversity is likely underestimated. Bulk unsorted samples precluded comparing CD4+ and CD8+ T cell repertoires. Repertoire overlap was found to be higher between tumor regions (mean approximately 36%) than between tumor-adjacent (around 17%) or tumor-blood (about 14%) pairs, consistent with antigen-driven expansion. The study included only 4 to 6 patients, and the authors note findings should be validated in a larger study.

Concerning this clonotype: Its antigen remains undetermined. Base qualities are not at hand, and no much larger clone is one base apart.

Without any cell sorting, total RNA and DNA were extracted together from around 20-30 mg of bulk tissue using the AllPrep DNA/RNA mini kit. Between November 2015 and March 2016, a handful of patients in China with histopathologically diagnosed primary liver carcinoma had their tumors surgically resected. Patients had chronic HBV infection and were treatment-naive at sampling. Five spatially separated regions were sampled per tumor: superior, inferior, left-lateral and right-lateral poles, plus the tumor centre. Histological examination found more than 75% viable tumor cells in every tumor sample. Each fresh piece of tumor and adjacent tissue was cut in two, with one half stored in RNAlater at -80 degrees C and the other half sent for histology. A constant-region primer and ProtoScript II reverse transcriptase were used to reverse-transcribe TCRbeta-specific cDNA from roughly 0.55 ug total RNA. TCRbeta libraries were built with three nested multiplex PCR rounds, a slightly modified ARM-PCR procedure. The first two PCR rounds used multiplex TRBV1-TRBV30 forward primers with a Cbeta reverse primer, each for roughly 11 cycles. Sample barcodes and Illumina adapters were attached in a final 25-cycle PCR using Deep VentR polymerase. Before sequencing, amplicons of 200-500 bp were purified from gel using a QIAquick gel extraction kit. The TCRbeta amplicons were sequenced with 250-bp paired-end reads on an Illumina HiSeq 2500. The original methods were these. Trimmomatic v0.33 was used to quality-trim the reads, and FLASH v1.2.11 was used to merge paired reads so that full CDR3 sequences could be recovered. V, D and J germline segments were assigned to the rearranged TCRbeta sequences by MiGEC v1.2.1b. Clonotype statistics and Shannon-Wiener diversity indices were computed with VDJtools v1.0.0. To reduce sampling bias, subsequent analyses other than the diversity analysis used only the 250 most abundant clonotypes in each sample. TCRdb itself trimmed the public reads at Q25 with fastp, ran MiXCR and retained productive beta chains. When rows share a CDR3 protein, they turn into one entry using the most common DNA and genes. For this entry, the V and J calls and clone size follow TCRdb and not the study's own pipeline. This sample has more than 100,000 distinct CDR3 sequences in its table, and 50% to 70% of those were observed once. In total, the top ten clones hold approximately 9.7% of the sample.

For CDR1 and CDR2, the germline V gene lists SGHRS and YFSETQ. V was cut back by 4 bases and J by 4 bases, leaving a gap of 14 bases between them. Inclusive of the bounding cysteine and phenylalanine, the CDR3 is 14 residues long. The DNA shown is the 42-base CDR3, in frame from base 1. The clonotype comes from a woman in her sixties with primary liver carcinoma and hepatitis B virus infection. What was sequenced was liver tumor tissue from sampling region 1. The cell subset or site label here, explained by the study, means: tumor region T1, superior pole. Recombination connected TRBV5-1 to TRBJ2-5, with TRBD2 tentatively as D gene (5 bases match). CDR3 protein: CASSIPGFRETQYF. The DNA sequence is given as TGCGCCAGCAGCATACCGGGATTTCGAGAGACCCAGTACTTC. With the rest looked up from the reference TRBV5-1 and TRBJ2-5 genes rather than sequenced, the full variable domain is KAGVTQTPRYLIKTRGQQVTLSCSPISGHRSVSWYQQTPGQGLQFLFEYFSETQRNKGNFPGRFSGRQFSNSRSEMNVSTLELGDSALYLCASSIPGFRETQYFGPGTRLLVL.